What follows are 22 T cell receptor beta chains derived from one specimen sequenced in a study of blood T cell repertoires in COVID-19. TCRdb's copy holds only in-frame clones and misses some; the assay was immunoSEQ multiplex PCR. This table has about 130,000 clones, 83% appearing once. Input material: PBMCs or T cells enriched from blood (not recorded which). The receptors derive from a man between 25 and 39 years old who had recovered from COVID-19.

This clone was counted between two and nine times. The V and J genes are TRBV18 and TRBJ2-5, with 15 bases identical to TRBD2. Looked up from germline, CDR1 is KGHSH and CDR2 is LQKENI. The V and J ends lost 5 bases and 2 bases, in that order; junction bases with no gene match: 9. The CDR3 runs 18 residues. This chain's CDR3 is CASSFGLAGGTNQETQYF. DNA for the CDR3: TGTGCCAGCTCATTCGGACTAGCGGGGGGGACAAATCAAGAGACCCAGTACTTC.

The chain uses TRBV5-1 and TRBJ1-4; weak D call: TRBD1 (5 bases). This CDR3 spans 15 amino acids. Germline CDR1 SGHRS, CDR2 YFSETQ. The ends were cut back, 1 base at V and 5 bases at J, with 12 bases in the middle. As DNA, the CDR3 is TGCGCCAGCAGCTTGAAGGGGATCGACAATGAAAAACTGTTTTTT. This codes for CASSLKGIDNEKLFF.

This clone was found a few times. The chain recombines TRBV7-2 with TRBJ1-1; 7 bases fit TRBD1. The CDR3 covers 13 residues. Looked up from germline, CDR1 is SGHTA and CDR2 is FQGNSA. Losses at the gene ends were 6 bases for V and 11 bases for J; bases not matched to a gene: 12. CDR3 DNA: TGTGCCAGCAGTCAGGGCGGGACAGCTATGGCTTTCTTT. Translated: CASSQGGTAMAFF.

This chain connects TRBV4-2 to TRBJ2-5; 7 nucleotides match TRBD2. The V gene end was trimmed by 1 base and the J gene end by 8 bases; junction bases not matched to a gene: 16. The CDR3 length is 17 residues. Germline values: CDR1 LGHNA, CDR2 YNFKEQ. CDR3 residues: CASSQAWASGGQETQYF. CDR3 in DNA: TGTGCCAGCAGCCAAGCCTGGGCTAGCGGAGGGCAGGAAACCCAGTACTTC.

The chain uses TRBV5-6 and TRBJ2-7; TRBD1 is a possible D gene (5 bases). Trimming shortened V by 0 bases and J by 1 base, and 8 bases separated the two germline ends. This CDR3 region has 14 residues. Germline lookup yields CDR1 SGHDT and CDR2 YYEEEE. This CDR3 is CASSLGTRSYEQYF. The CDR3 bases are TGTGCCAGCAGCTTGGGGACACGTTCCTACGAGCAGTACTTC.

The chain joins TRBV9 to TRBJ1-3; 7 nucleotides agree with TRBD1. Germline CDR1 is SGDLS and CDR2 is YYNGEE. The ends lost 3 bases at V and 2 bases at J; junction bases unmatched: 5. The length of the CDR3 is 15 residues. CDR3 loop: CASSATDRAGNTIYF. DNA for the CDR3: TGTGCCAGCAGCGCCACAGACAGGGCTGGAAACACCATATATTTT.

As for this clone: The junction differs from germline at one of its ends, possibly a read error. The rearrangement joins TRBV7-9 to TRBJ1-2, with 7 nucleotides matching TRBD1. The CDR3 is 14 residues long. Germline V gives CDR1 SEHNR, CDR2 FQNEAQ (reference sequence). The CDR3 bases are TGTGCCAGCAGCCTAGCGGACAGGAACTATGGCTACACCTTC. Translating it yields CASSLADRNYGYTF.

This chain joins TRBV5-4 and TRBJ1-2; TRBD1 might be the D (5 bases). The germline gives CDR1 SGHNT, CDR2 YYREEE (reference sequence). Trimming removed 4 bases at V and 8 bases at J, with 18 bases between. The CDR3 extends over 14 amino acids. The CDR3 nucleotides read TGTGCCAGCAGCGGAGGGAGGGGCTCGGGCGGCTACACCTTC. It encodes CASSGGRGSGGYTF.

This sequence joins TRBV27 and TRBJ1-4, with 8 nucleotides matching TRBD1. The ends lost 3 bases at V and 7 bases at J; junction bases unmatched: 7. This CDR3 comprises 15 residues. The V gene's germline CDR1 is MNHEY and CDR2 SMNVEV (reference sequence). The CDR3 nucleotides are TGTGCCAGCAGTTTTTATTCCAGGGGGCCTGAAAAACTGTTTTTT. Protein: CASSFYSRGPEKLFF. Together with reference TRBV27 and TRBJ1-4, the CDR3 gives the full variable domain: EAQVTQNPRYLITVTGKKLTVTCSQNMNHEYMSWYRQDPGLGLRQIYYSMNVEVTDKGDVPEGYKVSRKEKRNFPLILESPSPNQTSLYFCASSFYSRGPEKLFFGSGTQLSVL.

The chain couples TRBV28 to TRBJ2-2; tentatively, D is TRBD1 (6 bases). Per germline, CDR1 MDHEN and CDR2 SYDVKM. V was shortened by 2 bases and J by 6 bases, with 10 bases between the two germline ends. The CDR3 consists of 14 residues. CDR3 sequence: CASSLVAGAGELFF. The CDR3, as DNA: TGTGCCAGCAGTTTAGTTGCAGGGGCCGGGGAGCTGTTTTTT.

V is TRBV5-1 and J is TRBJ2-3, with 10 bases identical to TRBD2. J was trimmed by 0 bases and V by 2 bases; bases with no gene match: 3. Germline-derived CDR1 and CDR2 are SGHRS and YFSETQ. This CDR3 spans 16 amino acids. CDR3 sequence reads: CASSFGTSESTDTQYF. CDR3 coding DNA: TGCGCCAGCAGCTTCGGGACTAGCGAAAGCACAGATACGCAGTATTTT. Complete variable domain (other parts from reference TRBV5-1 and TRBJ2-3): KAGVTQTPRYLIKTRGQQVTLSCSPISGHRSVSWYQQTPGQGLQFLFEYFSETQRNKGNFPGRFSGRQFSNSRSEMNVSTLELGDSALYLCASSFGTSESTDTQYFGPGTRLTVL.

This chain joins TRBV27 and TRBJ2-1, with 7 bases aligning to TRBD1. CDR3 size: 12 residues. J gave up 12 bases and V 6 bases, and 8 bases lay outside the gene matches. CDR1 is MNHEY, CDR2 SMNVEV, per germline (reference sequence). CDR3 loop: CASSNTGVRQFF. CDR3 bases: TGTGCCAGCAGCAACACAGGGGTTCGGCAGTTCTTC.

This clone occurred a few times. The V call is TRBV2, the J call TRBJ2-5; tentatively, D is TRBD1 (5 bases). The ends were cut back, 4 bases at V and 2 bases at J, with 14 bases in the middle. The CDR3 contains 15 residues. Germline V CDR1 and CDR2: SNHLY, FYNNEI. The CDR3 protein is CASSGFGQEQETQYF. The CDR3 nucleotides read TGTGCCAGCAGTGGATTTGGACAAGAGCAAGAGACCCAGTACTTC.

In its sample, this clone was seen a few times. The CDR3 region is CASRPGRNTEAFF. The CDR3 DNA sequence: TGTGCCAGCAGGCCCGGGAGGAACACTGAAGCTTTCTTT. The chain is built from TRBV27 and TRBJ1-1; no reliable D call. The CDR3 runs to 13 residues. Germline CDR1 reads MNHEY; CDR2 reads SMNVEV (reference sequence). Trimming stripped 6 bases from V and 1 base from J, with 9 bases between.

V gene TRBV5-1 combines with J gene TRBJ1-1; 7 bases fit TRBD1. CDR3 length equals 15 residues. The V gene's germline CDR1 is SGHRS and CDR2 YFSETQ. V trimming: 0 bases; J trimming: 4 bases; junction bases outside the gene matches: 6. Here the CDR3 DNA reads TGCGCCAGCAGCTTGGAAGGGGGCAGGGGCACTGAAGCTTTCTTT. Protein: CASSLEGGRGTEAFF.

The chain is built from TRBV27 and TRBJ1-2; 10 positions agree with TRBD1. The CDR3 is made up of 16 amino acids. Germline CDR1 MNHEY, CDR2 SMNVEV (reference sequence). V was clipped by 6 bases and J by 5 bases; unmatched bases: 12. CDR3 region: CASSSGTGDFLYGYTF. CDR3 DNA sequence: TGTGCCAGCAGCTCCGGGACAGGGGACTTCCTTTATGGCTACACCTTC.

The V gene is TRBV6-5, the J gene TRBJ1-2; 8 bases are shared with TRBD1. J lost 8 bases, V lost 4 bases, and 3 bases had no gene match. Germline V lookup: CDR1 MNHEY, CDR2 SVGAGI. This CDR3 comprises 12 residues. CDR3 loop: CASSSDRGGYTF. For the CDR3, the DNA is TGTGCCAGCAGTTCCGACAGGGGAGGCTACACCTTC.

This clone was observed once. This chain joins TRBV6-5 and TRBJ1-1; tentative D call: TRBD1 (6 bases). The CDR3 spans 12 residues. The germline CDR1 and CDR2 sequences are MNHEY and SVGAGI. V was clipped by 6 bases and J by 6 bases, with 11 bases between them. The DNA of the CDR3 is TGTGCCAGCAGCCAACAGGGCCCTGAAGCTTTCTTT. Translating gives CASSQQGPEAFF.

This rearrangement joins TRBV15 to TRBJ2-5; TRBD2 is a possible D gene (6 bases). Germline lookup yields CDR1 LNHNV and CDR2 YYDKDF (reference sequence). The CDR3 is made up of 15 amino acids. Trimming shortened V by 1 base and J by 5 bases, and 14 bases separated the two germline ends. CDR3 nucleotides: TGTGCCACCAGCAGAGGGGCGGGACCTAGCGAGACCCAGTACTTC. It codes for CATSRGAGPSETQYF.

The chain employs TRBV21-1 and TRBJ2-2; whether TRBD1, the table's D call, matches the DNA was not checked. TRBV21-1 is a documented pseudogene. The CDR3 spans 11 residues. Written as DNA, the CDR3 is TGTGCCAGCAGGGACAGGAGAGGGCTGTTTTTT. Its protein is CASRDRRGLFF.

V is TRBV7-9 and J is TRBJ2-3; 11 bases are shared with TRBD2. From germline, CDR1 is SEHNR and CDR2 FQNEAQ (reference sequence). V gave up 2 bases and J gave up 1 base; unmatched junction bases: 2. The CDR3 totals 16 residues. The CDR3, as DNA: TGTGCCAGCAGCTTAACACTAGCGGGAGGCACAGATACGCAGTATTTT. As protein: CASSLTLAGGTDTQYF. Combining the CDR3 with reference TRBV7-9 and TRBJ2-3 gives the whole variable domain DTGVSQNPRHKITKRGQNVTFRCDPISEHNRLYWYRQTLGQGPEFLTYFQNEAQLEKSRLLSDRFSAERPKGSFSTLEIQRTEQGDSAMYLCASSLTLAGGTDTQYFGPGTRLTVL.

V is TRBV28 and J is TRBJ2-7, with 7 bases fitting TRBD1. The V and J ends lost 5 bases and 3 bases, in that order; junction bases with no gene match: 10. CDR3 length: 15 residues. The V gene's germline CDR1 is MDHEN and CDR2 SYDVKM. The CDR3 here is CASSQRQRGLYEQYF. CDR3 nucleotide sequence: TGTGCCAGCAGTCAAAGACAAAGGGGGCTCTACGAGCAGTACTTC. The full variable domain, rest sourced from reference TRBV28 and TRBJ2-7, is DVKVTQSSRYLVKRTGEKVFLECVQDMDHENMFWYRQDPGLGLRLIYFSYDVKMKEKGDIPEGYSVSREKKERFSLILESASTNQTSMYLCASSQRQRGLYEQYFGPGTRLTVT.